The text below deals with one T cell receptor beta chain. The data were obtained in a study of blood T cell repertoires in COVID-19. Study as a whole: Samples of COVID-19 (acute and convalescent) were obtained from the United States, Italy and Spain. PBMCs, B-cell-depleted T cells, or T cells provided the cDNA or gDNA that made up the material.

Study processing details: Nucleated cell counts were estimated from reference gene primer amplification. Only in-frame clones appear in the TCRdb table, and some are missing; sequencing was by immunoSEQ multiplex PCR. V and J calls and clone size follow that table, whereas D and trimming were derived from the DNA. The table lists 250,000 to 350,000 clones, approximately 86% of them singletons. V was pared by 3 bases and J by 7 bases, with 15 bases between. Germline assignment: CDR1 MDHEN and CDR2 SYDVKM. This CDR3 spans 14 amino acids. This TCR was recovered from a woman in her 70s with COVID-19, enrolled during active disease. Sequencing was done on a sample of peripheral blood. V and J are TRBV28 and TRBJ1-2; D may be TRBD1 (6 bases). The CDR3 coding sequence is TGTGCCAGCAGTTTGGTACAGGGTTTTTCTGGCTACACCTTC. Translating gives CASSLVQGFSGYTF.